This passage covers 3 T cell receptor beta chains from one sample sequenced in a study of blood T cell repertoires in COVID-19. Only in-frame clones appear in the TCRdb table, and some are missing; sequencing was by immunoSEQ multiplex PCR. Of about 90,000 clones listed, roughly 71% are singletons. The sample was peripheral blood. The source is a woman of 80 years or more with acute or convalescent COVID-19.

This clone was recorded a few times. The chain has TRBV11-3 and TRBJ2-7; 10 bases agree with TRBD2. After removal of 4 bases from V and 6 bases from J, the junction contained 6 bases not matched to a gene. The CDR3 is made up of 14 amino acids. Per the germline V gene, CDR1 is SGHNT and CDR2 is YENEEA. In DNA, the CDR3 is TGTGCCAGCAGCTCCCGATCTAGCGGGGGCGAGCAGTACTTC. This sequence encodes CASSSRSSGGEQYF.

The V and J genes are TRBV7-2 and TRBJ2-7; no clear D gene. V was shortened by 0 bases and J by 3 bases, with 12 bases between the two germline ends. Germline V gene sequence: CDR1 SGHTA, CDR2 FQGNSA. The CDR3 consists of 15 residues. The CDR3 DNA follows: TGTGCCAGCAGCTTAGCTGTGGGCCCAGTCTACGAGCAGTACTTC. Its translation: CASSLAVGPVYEQYF.

V usage is TRBV7-9 and J usage is TRBJ2-7, with TRBD1 identical over 8 bases. The CDR3 spans 13 residues. Trimming cost V 4 bases and J 6 bases; bases outside gene matches: 5. From germline, CDR1 is SEHNR and CDR2 FQNEAQ (reference sequence). The CDR3 bases are TGTGCCAGCAGCTACCAGGGGGCGCCCGAGCAGTACTTC. Protein: CASSYQGAPEQYF.